Listed below are T cell receptor beta chains from one sample, sequenced in a study of blood T cell repertoires in COVID-19. The method was immunoSEQ multiplex PCR; TCRdb's version includes in-frame clones alone and lacks a portion of them. The profile covers roughly 320,000 clones, with 75% to 85% appearing a single time and 7.2% taken by the ten largest. The specimen was peripheral blood. These receptors came from a human donor in a cohort sampled during active COVID-19. Both conserved end residues are part of each CDR3. A D gene is named only where the DNA matches it firmly. Size is stated for part of the rows, as once, few or many counts, or as a class when the clone is expanded.

j_gene,v_gene,abundance,d_gene,CDR3aa,CDR3nt
TRBJ2-1,TRBV7-9,many,-,CASSLALMVEDEQFF,TGTGCCAGCAGCTTAGCGCTTATGGTGGAGGATGAGCAGTTCTTC
TRBJ1-1,TRBV10-3,-,-,CAIKPLGGNTEAFF,TGTGCCATCAAGCCCTTAGGGGGGAACACTGAAGCTTTCTTT
TRBJ2-1,TRBV5-1,few,TRBD2,CASSAGTSGGYNEQFF,TGCGCCAGCAGCGCCGGGACTAGCGGGGGGTACAATGAGCAGTTCTTC
TRBJ1-4,TRBV30,-,TRBD1,CAWSVGQGGWSFEKLFF,TGTGCCTGGAGTGTAGGACAGGGAGGTTGGTCGTTTGAAAAACTGTTTTTT
TRBJ1-5,TRBV6-1,-,TRBD1,CASRNGQGGNQPQHF,TGTGCCAGCAGAAATGGACAGGGAGGCAATCAGCCCCAGCATTTT
TRBJ2-1,TRBV19,-,-,CASSTDRLYNEQFF,TGTGCCAGTAGCACAGACAGGTTATACAATGAGCAGTTCTTC
TRBJ2-1,TRBV2,-,-,CASTPTDRYYNEQFF,TGTGCCAGCACCCCTACGGACAGATACTACAATGAGCAGTTCTTC
TRBJ2-7,TRBV30,-,-,CAWSVTVPYEQYF,TGTGCCTGGAGTGTGACAGTCCCCTACGAGCAGTACTTC
TRBJ2-5,TRBV10-3,-,TRBD2,CATGAGGETQYF,TGTGCCACGGGAGCGGGGGGTGAGACCCAGTACTTC
TRBJ1-6,TRBV12-5,-,TRBD1,CASGSGQGRYSPLHF,TGTGCTAGTGGTTCCGGACAGGGAAGGTATTCACCCCTCCACTTT